This TCR beta chain was sequenced in a study of cytomegalovirus exposure and HLA in healthy donors. Trimming removed 0 bases from V and 2 bases from J; junction bases left unmatched: 4. CDR3 size: 16 residues. Germline CDR1 reads MNHEY; CDR2 reads SMNVEV (reference sequence). About this clone itself: As yet, its antigen is unknown.

General study results and limits: The classifier reportedly diagnosed cytomegalovirus status with high sensitivity and specificity. Association of a missense DCLRE1C variant with TCR beta V- and J-gene trimming was reported in a later analysis. Most subjects had HLA-A and HLA-B alleles reportedly predicted accurately by TCR beta sequences.

PCR involved 60 Vbeta and 13 Jbeta primers. Method: immunoSEQ multiplex PCR; TCRdb's copy keeps in-frame clones and lacks some. This table has 200,000 to 250,000 clones, roughly 80% appearing once. The chain uses TRBV27 and TRBJ1-5; TRBD1 aligns across 7 bases. Sequencing input: PBMCs. The source is a girl aged 2-9 years in good health and CMV-seronegative. As DNA, the CDR3 is TGTGCCAGCAGTTTATCTACAGGGGATGGCAATCAGCCCCAGCATTTT. Protein: CASSLSTGDGNQPQHF.